The 27 T cell receptor beta chains presented below share a single source sample, sequenced in a study of shared clonotypes between healthy human individuals. Assay used: immunoSEQ multiplex PCR; TCRdb lists only in-frame clones, some missing. The repertoire consists of a few hundred thousand clones, with approximately 74% occurring once and the leading ten covering about 9.4%. The specimen sequenced was memory CD4+ T cells sorted from blood. Subset noted: CD45RA-negative fraction. These receptors all come from a young man in good health.

This clone was observed a single time. In DNA, the CDR3 is TGTGCCAGCACAATTAAACCGGGACTAGCCCCGTTCTTC. Residues: CASTIKPGLAPFF. The chain is built from TRBV6-1 and TRBJ2-1, with TRBD2 matching 9 bases. V dropped 7 bases and J dropped 15; count of bases not matched to a gene: 13. The CDR3 loop spans 13 amino acids. CDR1 is MNHNS and CDR2 is SASEGT in the germline V gene.

DNA for the CDR3: TGTGCCACCAGCAGACCGACAGATGGTCGCTACGAGCAGTACTTC. This translates into CATSRPTDGRYEQYF. The V call is TRBV15, the J call TRBJ2-7, with D possibly TRBD1 on 5 matching bases. The germline CDR1 and CDR2 sequences are LNHNV and YYDKDF (reference sequence). This CDR3 is 15 amino acids long. The V end lost 2 bases, the J end lost 3 bases, and 14 bases lay between the germline ends.

The chain uses TRBV5-1 and TRBJ1-4, with D possibly being TRBD1 (5 bases). The CDR3 is made up of 13 amino acids. V was shortened by 4 bases and J by 5 bases, with 9 bases between the two germline ends. Germline V gene lookup returns CDR1 SGHRS and CDR2 YFSETQ. CDR3 DNA sequence: TGCGCCAGCAGCAGGGGCGAGAATGAAAAACTGTTTTTT. Its translation: CASSRGENEKLFF.

The rearrangement links TRBV19 to TRBJ1-4, with D tentatively TRBD1 (5 bases). Germline CDR1 LNHDA, CDR2 SQIVND (reference sequence). The germline V and J ends were trimmed by 6 bases and 3 bases, with 14 bases remaining between them. This CDR3 spans 15 amino acids. CDR3 region: CASSPAGTANEKLFF. The CDR3 coding sequence is TGTGCCAGTAGCCCCGCCGGGACGGCTAATGAAAAACTGTTTTTT. Full variable domain (missing parts from reference TRBV19 and TRBJ1-4): DGGITQSPKYLFRKEGQNVTLSCEQNLNHDAMYWYRQDPGQGLRLIYYSQIVNDFQKGDIAEGYSVSREKKESFPLTVTSAQKNPTAFYLCASSPAGTANEKLFFGSGTQLSVL.

The chain recombines TRBV7-2 with TRBJ2-5; D unresolved. The CDR3 length is 15 residues. Trimming removed 5 bases from V and 2 bases from J, with 15 bases in between. Germline assignment: CDR1 SGHTA and CDR2 FQGNSA. Here the CDR3 reads CASSLIPSGQETQYF. The DNA of the CDR3 is TGTGCCAGCAGCCTGATACCGTCCGGACAAGAGACCCAGTACTTC.

The rearrangement uses TRBV7-2 and TRBJ2-3; no definite D call. V lost 5 bases, J lost 0 bases, and 9 bases lay in between. The CDR3 totals 14 residues. CDR1 and CDR2 (germline): SGHTA, FQGNSA. CDR3 loop: CASSLSSSTDTQYF. CDR3 bases: TGTGCCAGCAGCCTCTCATCAAGCACAGATACGCAGTATTTT.

A single count supports this clone. This chain uses TRBV14 with TRBJ2-7, with D perhaps TRBD1 or TRBD2 (6 bases each). Trimming cost V 4 bases and J 3 bases, with 13 bases left between them. The CDR3 covers 14 residues. The germline V gene encodes CDR1 SGHDN and CDR2 FVKESK. The DNA of the CDR3 is TGTGCCAGCAGCCCCCGGGGGCCAGTCTACGAGCAGTACTTC. It is translated as CASSPRGPVYEQYF.

The chain has TRBV5-1 and TRBJ2-6, with D uncertain. The germline gives CDR1 SGHRS, CDR2 YFSETQ. Trimming took 0 bases from V and 1 from J, leaving 8 bases between them. There are 16 residues in the CDR3. The CDR3 DNA follows: TGCGCCAGCAGCTTGGTAGTGGGATCTGGGGCCAACGTCCTGACTTTC. It specifies CASSLVVGSGANVLTF.

This sequence joins TRBV7-2 and TRBJ2-3; D not certain. Deletions cut 4 bases from V and 4 bases from J, with 3 bases between. Germline V gene lookup returns CDR1 SGHTA and CDR2 FQGNSA. The CDR3 is 11 residues long. CDR3 sequence: CASSWSDTQYF. CDR3 DNA: TGTGCCAGCAGCTGGTCAGATACGCAGTATTTT.

The rearrangement joins TRBV29-1 to TRBJ1-1; D is uncertain. CDR1 SQVTM and CDR2 ANQGSEA come from the germline V gene. The CDR3 has 14 amino acids. Deletions cut 6 bases from V and 0 bases from J, with 14 bases between. The CDR3 sequence is CSVVARQVNTEAFF. CDR3 coding DNA: TGCAGCGTGGTGGCTAGGCAGGTGAACACTGAAGCTTTCTTT.

The chain carries TRBV11-2 and TRBJ1-4; 10 nucleotides align to TRBD1. The trim removed 5 bases at V and 7 bases at J, leaving 7 bases unmatched. CDR3 length: 15 residues. Germline CDR1 SGHAT, CDR2 FQNNGV. CDR3 protein: CASSKTGGVSEKLFF. The CDR3 coding sequence is TGTGCCAGCAGCAAGACAGGGGGCGTCTCTGAAAAACTGTTTTTT.

This clone has only a few counts. The rearrangement uses TRBV5-1 and TRBJ2-7; D gene unclear. With 0 bases removed from V and 1 base from J, the gap between germline ends came to 5 bases. Germline lookup yields CDR1 SGHRS and CDR2 YFSETQ. The CDR3 has 13 amino acids. Here the CDR3 reads CASSLGWSYEQYF. The CDR3 nucleotides are TGCGCCAGCAGCTTGGGTTGGTCCTACGAGCAGTACTTC.

This clone appeared a few times. The CDR3: CASSEGGGYGYTF. Here the CDR3 DNA reads TGTGCCAGCAGTGAAGGGGGTGGCTATGGCTACACCTTC. The chain recombines TRBV2 with TRBJ1-2; D is undetermined. Germline loops: CDR1 SNHLY, CDR2 FYNNEI. V was trimmed by 1 base and J by 4 bases, leaving 7 bases between them. CDR3 size: 13 residues.

The chain employs TRBV9 and TRBJ2-4, with D possibly TRBD2 on 5 matching bases. Trimming left V 3 bases short and J 6 bases short, with 10 bases between. The germline gives CDR1 SGDLS, CDR2 YYNGEE. The CDR3 loop spans 13 amino acids. The CDR3: CASSGLRGNIQYF. The CDR3 DNA sequence: TGTGCCAGCAGCGGGCTACGGGGAAACATTCAGTACTTC.

The chain has TRBV6-6 and TRBJ2-2; 8 bases align to TRBD2. The CDR3 has 15 amino acids. With V trimmed by 8 bases and J by 4 bases, 9 bases remained unmatched. Per the germline V gene, CDR1 is MNHNY and CDR2 is SVGAGI (reference sequence). DNA for the CDR3: TGTGCCAGCCTTACTAGCGGAACGGGCACCGGGGAGCTGTTTTTT. Its protein is CASLTSGTGTGELFF.

The chain links TRBV9 to TRBJ2-1; 10 bases are shared with TRBD1. The V segment lost 0 bases and the J segment 9 bases; nucleotides outside the gene matches: 6. Per the germline V gene, CDR1 is SGDLS and CDR2 is YYNGEE. This CDR3 region has 15 residues. CDR3 loop: CASSVGGTGESEQFF. CDR3 coding DNA: TGTGCCAGCAGCGTAGGCGGGACAGGGGAGAGTGAGCAGTTCTTC.

This clone occurred a few times. This chain joins TRBV2 and TRBJ2-4; D gene uncertain. V lost 11 bases and J lost 9, with 11 bases in between. This CDR3 contains 10 residues. Germline V gives CDR1 SNHLY, CDR2 FYNNEI. CDR3 DNA sequence: TGTGCCTCTGGCTCGGGCATTCAGTACTTC. This codes for CASGSGIQYF.

The chain combines TRBV4-3 with TRBJ2-6; D not resolved. CDR1 LGHNA and CDR2 YSLEER come from the germline V gene. The CDR3 consists of 16 residues. Trimming removed 0 bases from V and 0 bases from J, with 6 bases in between. For the CDR3, the DNA is TGCGCCAGCAGCCAAGACAGTTTCTCTGGGGCCAACGTCCTGACTTTC. It codes for CASSQDSFSGANVLTF.

V and J are TRBV15 and TRBJ2-3; tentatively, D is TRBD1 (5 bases). The CDR3 runs to 16 residues. V lost 4 bases and J 5 bases, leaving 19 bases between the germline ends. Germline CDR1 LNHNV, CDR2 YYDKDF (reference sequence). The CDR3 coding sequence is TGTGCCACCAGCACCTCCCCAGGGAAATGGGGAGATACGCAGTATTTT. Residues: CATSTSPGKWGDTQYF.

The sample holds one count of this clone. The CDR3 here is CASSSGLAVNEQFF. CDR3 DNA: TGCGCCAGCAGCTCGGGACTAGCGGTCAATGAGCAGTTCTTC. The J gene is TRBJ2-1, the V gene TRBV5-1, with TRBD2 identical over 11 bases. CDR3 length equals 14 residues. The germline V gene has CDR1 SGHRS and CDR2 YFSETQ. Unmatched junction bases numbered 2, after V lost 3 bases and J lost 6 bases. Complete variable domain (other parts from reference TRBV5-1 and TRBJ2-1): KAGVTQTPRYLIKTRGQQVTLSCSPISGHRSVSWYQQTPGQGLQFLFEYFSETQRNKGNFPGRFSGRQFSNSRSEMNVSTLELGDSALYLCASSSGLAVNEQFFGPGTRLTVL.

This clone was observed a handful of times. The rearrangement joins TRBV27 to TRBJ1-4, with 8 bases matching TRBD1. Per germline, CDR1 MNHEY and CDR2 SMNVEV (reference sequence). The CDR3 loop spans 18 amino acids. J lost 6 bases, V lost 5 bases, and 17 bases had no gene match. The CDR3 bases are TGTGCCAGCAGTCCCGGACAGGGAATCGCCGCGGATGATGAAAAACTGTTTTTT. This gives the protein CASSPGQGIAADDEKLFF.

CDR3 in DNA: TGCGCCAGCAGCTTTAAGGGGTCCGGGGCCAACGTCCTGACTTTC. Translated: CASSFKGSGANVLTF. This chain connects TRBV5-1 to TRBJ2-6, with a possible D match to TRBD1 (5 bases). The V gene's germline CDR1 is SGHRS and CDR2 YFSETQ. Trimming removed 2 bases at V and 4 bases at J, with 10 bases between. The CDR3 runs to 15 residues.

The rearrangement links TRBV6-5 to TRBJ1-1; TRBD1 is a possible D gene (6 bases). The V gene's germline CDR1 is MNHEY and CDR2 SVGAGI. The CDR3 contains 14 residues. Trimming shortened V by 1 base and J by 7 bases, and 13 bases separated the two germline ends. The CDR3 DNA reads TGTGCCAGCAGTTACTATAGGGGGGAGGGTGAAGCTTTCTTT. Its translation: CASSYYRGEGEAFF.

The V gene is TRBV27, the J gene TRBJ2-7, with D perhaps given as TRBD1 or TRBD2 (6 bases each). The CDR3 has 16 amino acids. Germline CDR1 is MNHEY and CDR2 is SMNVEV (reference sequence). Trimming removed 2 bases at V and 3 bases at J, with 17 bases between. In DNA form, the CDR3 reads TGTGCCAGCAGTTTACAAAGGGGGGCCTCGGGCTACGAGCAGTACTTC. Its protein product is CASSLQRGASGYEQYF.

Turning to this clone: This CDR3 is also generated by other DNA sequences in the sample. This sequence joins TRBV11-3 and TRBJ2-1, with D maybe TRBD2 (5 bases). The germline V and J ends were trimmed by 1 base and 1 base, with 5 bases remaining between them. Germline loops: CDR1 SGHNT, CDR2 YENEEA. The length of the CDR3 is 14 residues. The CDR3 here is CASSLAGSYNEQFF. The CDR3 DNA is TGTGCCAGCAGCTTAGCGGGATCCTACAATGAGCAGTTCTTC.

Comment on this clone: Other DNA sequences from this sample encode an identical CDR3 as well. This chain's CDR3 is CASSFSGRSGTDTQYF. The CDR3, as DNA: TGCGCCAGCAGCTTTAGCGGGCGCTCGGGCACAGATACGCAGTATTTT. The V gene is TRBV5-1, the J gene TRBJ2-3, with 7 bases aligning to TRBD2. The trim removed 2 bases at V and 1 base at J, leaving 7 bases unmatched. Germline CDR1 SGHRS, CDR2 YFSETQ. There are 16 residues in the CDR3.

J is TRBJ1-5 and V is TRBV6-1; no definite D call. The ends were cut back, 0 bases at V and 11 bases at J, with 11 bases in the middle. The germline gives CDR1 MNHNS, CDR2 SASEGT. The CDR3 has 13 amino acids. CDR3 sequence (DNA): TGTGCCAGCAGTGAAGCGCTCGGGCGGTCCCAGCATTTT. Translating it yields CASSEALGRSQHF.